A selection of T cell receptor beta chains follows, all from one sample in a study of T cells in Graves' hyperthyroidism and ophthalmopathy. TCRdb recomputed calls from the multiplex PCR reads with MiXCR, one row per CDR3 protein. Altogether over 650,000 distinct CDR3 sequences are present, around 15% being singletons, with the ten largest covering roughly 8%. The sample consisted of blood. Receptor source: a man younger than 30 with Graves' hyperthyroidism. CDR3s include the opening cysteine and the closing phenylalanine or tryptophan. Fields, in order: V gene, D gene, J gene, clone size, CDR3 protein, CDR3 DNA. A D gene is named only where the DNA matches it firmly. A row's size may be missing; if present it is once, few, many or a size class.

>TRBV15|TRBD2|TRBJ2-5|few
CATSNEGLAEETQYF
TGTGCCACCAGCAACGAGGGACTAGCGGAAGAGACCCAGTACTTC
>TRBV5-1|.|TRBJ2-3|.
CASSLVMTGGTDTQYF
TGCGCCAGCAGCTTGGTCATGACAGGAGGGACAGATACGCAGTATTTT
>TRBV9|TRBD2|TRBJ2-5|many
CASSEPGLGKETQYF
TGTGCCAGCAGCGAGCCTGGACTAGGGAAAGAGACCCAGTACTTC
>TRBV4-1|TRBD1|TRBJ1-1|once
CASSQDTGQPPVDTEAFF
TGCGCCAGCAGCCAAGACACGGGACAGCCTCCCGTCGACACTGAAGCTTTCTTT
>TRBV7-8|.|TRBJ2-7|many
CASSLELAVSEQYF
TGTGCCAGCAGCTTAGAACTCGCCGTCTCCGAGCAGTACTTC
>TRBV7-3|TRBD2|TRBJ2-1|few
CASSSYGLAGDNEQFF
TGTGCCAGCAGCTCCTATGGCCTAGCGGGAGACAATGAGCAGTTCTTC
>TRBV5-5|.|TRBJ1-2|few
CASTPRVAGSYTF
TGTGCCAGCACCCCGCGGGTGGCAGGGTCCTACACCTTC
>TRBV6-2/TRBV6-3|TRBD2|TRBJ2-7|few
CASSLLAGLSSYEQYF
TGTGCCAGCAGTTTGCTAGCGGGACTGAGCTCCTACGAGCAGTACTTC
>TRBV2|TRBD2|TRBJ2-1|many
CASTISLAGAVDEQFF
TGTGCCAGCACCATATCGCTAGCGGGAGCGGTAGATGAGCAGTTCTTC
>TRBV2|.|TRBJ2-5|many
CASSEVETQYF
TGTGCCAGCAGTGAGGTTGAGACCCAGTACTTC
>TRBV29-1|TRBD2|TRBJ2-1|.
CSSMGLAGGEQFF
TGCAGCTCCATGGGACTAGCGGGGGGTGAGCAGTTCTTC
>TRBV12-5|.|TRBJ2-5|few
CASGRPGGERETQYF
TGTGCTAGTGGTCGTCCCGGAGGGGAAAGGGAGACCCAGTACTTC
>TRBV5-1|TRBD2|TRBJ2-7|.
CASSLRVAGSYEQYF
TGCGCCAGCAGCTTGCGAGTAGCGGGATCCTACGAGCAGTACTTC